This record concerns one TCR beta chain sequence. These data come from a study of technical replicates of blood from a handful of donors. Sequencing was performed with immunoSEQ multiplex PCR; in TCRdb, only in-frame clones are kept and a portion is missing. In the table there are about 81,000 clones, roughly 96% of which are singletons. What was sequenced was T cells isolated from PBMCs. The source of this sequence is a human donor in good health.

CDR3 sequence: CSARTINEQFF. CDR3 nucleotides: TGCAGTGCCAGGACTATCAATGAGCAGTTCTTC. V gene TRBV20-1 combines with J gene TRBJ2-1; D may be TRBD2 (6 bases). CDR1 is DFQATT and CDR2 is SNEGSKA in the germline V gene (reference sequence). V gave up 6 bases and J gave up 6 bases, with 9 bases separating them. The CDR3 covers 11 residues.